The sequence of this T cell receptor beta chain was determined in a study of sequential checkpoint blockade in melanoma. On the study more broadly: Both treatment sequences were followed by maintenance nivolumab.

TCRdb keeps only in-frame clones here, not all; method: immunoSEQ multiplex PCR. The sample has around 18,000 clones; roughly 70% are singletons. Germline V gene lookup returns CDR1 SEHNR and CDR2 FQNEAQ (reference sequence). Trimming pared 5 bases from V and 8 bases from J, leaving 12 bases between. This CDR3 comprises 12 residues. Treatment meaning: randomized to nivolumab then ipilimumab (arm A) or the reverse (arm B). This sequence joins TRBV7-9 and TRBJ1-1; no definite D call. Source: CD8+ T cells sorted from blood (inferred from file names), taken from a patient given nivolumab and ipilimumab in sequence. The receptor was derived from a human donor with melanoma. CDR3 loop: CASSPRRPEAFF. CDR3 bases: TGTGCCAGCAGCCCCCGGCGGCCGGAAGCTTTCTTT.